This is a list of T cell receptor beta chains from one sample in a study of shared clonotypes between healthy human individuals. TCRdb keeps only in-frame clones here, not all; method: immunoSEQ multiplex PCR. The table shows about 600,000 clones, with roughly 97% occurring only once. The specimen sequenced was naive CD4+ T cells sorted from blood. These receptors were taken from a woman aged 25 to 39 in good health. CDR3s include the opening cysteine and the closing phenylalanine or tryptophan. The order of the fields is CDR3 DNA, CDR3 protein, V gene, D gene, J gene, clone size. D genes are given only for firm matches. Only some rows state a clone size, as once, few, many or a class for expanded clones.

TGTGCCAGCACCTCGTATAATGAAAAACTGTTTTTT | CASTSYNEKLFF | TRBV2 | - | TRBJ1-4 | -
TGTGCCAGCACGCAAGGGCGGGAGAGGGGTAATGAGCAGTTCTTC | CASTQGRERGNEQFF | TRBV11-2 | TRBD2 | TRBJ2-1 | -
TGTGCCAGCAGCTTGGCTGTGGCGGTCTCCTACGAGCAGTACTTC | CASSLAVAVSYEQYF | TRBV5-5 | - | TRBJ2-7 | -
TGTGCCAGCAGCTTACCAGCGGTCTCCCTTAAGCAGTACTTC | CASSLPAVSLKQYF | TRBV7-9 | - | TRBJ2-7 | -
TGTGCCAGCAGACTCCGGGGTGGGACTTATGGCTACACCTTC | CASRLRGGTYGYTF | TRBV2 | - | TRBJ1-2 | -
TGTGCCAGCGGACCAGGAACCTCTGGGGCCAACGTCCTGACTTTC | CASGPGTSGANVLTF | TRBV7-3 | - | TRBJ2-6 | -
TGTGCCAGCTGTCTGAACACTGAAGCTTTCTTT | CASCLNTEAFF | TRBV2 | - | TRBJ1-1 | -
TGCGCCAGCAGAGGACAGGCTAAACATCAGCCCCAGCATTTT | CASRGQAKHQPQHF | TRBV10-2 | TRBD1 | TRBJ1-5 | few
TGTGCCAGCAGCGCCGGGGGGGTAGATACGCAGTATTTT | CASSAGGVDTQYF | TRBV11-2 | TRBD2 | TRBJ2-3 | -
TGTGCCAGCAGCTTCGGAGGCAGGGGGCAGAACACCGGGGAGCTGTTTTTT | CASSFGGRGQNTGELFF | TRBV7-9 | TRBD1 | TRBJ2-2 | -
TGTGCCAGCAGCTTGGGGGAGGTGACAGATACGCAGTATTTT | CASSLGEVTDTQYF | TRBV5-6 | - | TRBJ2-3 | -
TGTGCCAGCTGGGGACAGGAGGCCGGGGAGCTGTTTTTT | CASWGQEAGELFF | TRBV25-1 | TRBD1 | TRBJ2-2 | -
TGTGCCAGCAGCTTAGAAGCGGGAGGGATCAACGAGCAGTACTTC | CASSLEAGGINEQYF | TRBV11-2 | TRBD2 | TRBJ2-7 | -
TGTGCCAGCAGTTTCTCATTGGCGGGACAGGGGATTTCTGGGGCCAACGTCCTGACTTTC | CASSFSLAGQGISGANVLTF | TRBV28 | TRBD1 | TRBJ2-6 | -
TGTGCCAGCCCCAACCAAGTGGGGACAGCGAACACTGAAGCTTTCTTT | CASPNQVGTANTEAFF | TRBV28 | TRBD1 | TRBJ1-1 | -
TGTGCCAGCGGACAGGCGGGGGAAAAACTGTTTTTT | CASGQAGEKLFF | TRBV27 | TRBD1 | TRBJ1-4 | -
TGCGCCAGCAGTGAGTGGAGGGGGAGCAATCAGCCCCAGCATTTT | CASSEWRGSNQPQHF | TRBV10-2 | - | TRBJ1-5 | once
TGCGCCAGCAGCTGGGTCGCGGGAGAGGGATACGAGCAGTACTTC | CASSWVAGEGYEQYF | TRBV5-1 | TRBD2 | TRBJ2-7 | -
TGTGCCAGCAGCATCCCCTCTTCAACCTACGAGCAGTACTTC | CASSIPSSTYEQYF | TRBV28 | - | TRBJ2-7 | -
TGTGCCAGCAGTCCATCGGACAGAGGACGCAATCAGCCCCAGCATTTT | CASSPSDRGRNQPQHF | TRBV28 | - | TRBJ1-5 | -
TGCAGCGTTGGAGTGACAGGAGGTCGGACTGAAGCTTTCTTT | CSVGVTGGRTEAFF | TRBV29-1 | - | TRBJ1-1 | -
TGTGCCAGCAGCGCCCGTCGGGGCGGAGCCTACAATGAGCAGTTCTTC | CASSARRGGAYNEQFF | TRBV5-6 | - | TRBJ2-1 | -
TGCGCCAGCAGTGACAATCCAGCGAGCACAGATACGCAGTATTTT | CASSDNPASTDTQYF | TRBV5-1 | - | TRBJ2-3 | -
TGTGCCAGCAGCTTGGGAGCCCGGGAGTGGGCCTACAATGAGCAGTTCTTC | CASSLGAREWAYNEQFF | TRBV5-4 | - | TRBJ2-1 | -
TGCGCCAGCAGTAGCGGGAGCTCCTACAATGAGCAGTTCTTC | CASSSGSSYNEQFF | TRBV10-1 | TRBD2 | TRBJ2-1 | -
TGTGCCATCAGTTCGGGACTAGCGGGATCCTACAATGAGCAGTTCTTC | CAISSGLAGSYNEQFF | TRBV10-3 | TRBD2 | TRBJ2-1 | -
TGTGCCATCAGTCAAGGACTAGCGGGATCGGGGACCCAGTACTTC | CAISQGLAGSGTQYF | TRBV10-3 | TRBD2 | TRBJ2-5 | -
TGTGCCAGCAGGGGGACAGTCGGAAGCTCTGGGGCCAACGTCCTGACTTTC | CASRGTVGSSGANVLTF | TRBV28 | TRBD1 | TRBJ2-6 | once
TGCGCCAGCAGCCAATTGGACAACACAGATACGCAGTATTTT | CASSQLDNTDTQYF | TRBV4-1 | - | TRBJ2-3 | -
TGCGCCAGCAGCAACGGACGGACTCAAGAGACCCAGTACTTC | CASSNGRTQETQYF | TRBV5-1 | - | TRBJ2-5 | -
TGTGCCAGCAGTCGCCCCGGGGACAGTGCCTACGAGCAGTACTTC | CASSRPGDSAYEQYF | TRBV7-8 | TRBD1 | TRBJ2-7 | -
TGTGCCAGCAGCTCGGGGAGAGGAACTAATGAAAAACTGTTTTTT | CASSSGRGTNEKLFF | TRBV7-9 | - | TRBJ1-4 | -
TGTGCCAGCAGCTTGGGCAGGGAGCGGGTAGGAGAAAAACTGTTTTTT | CASSLGRERVGEKLFF | TRBV7-9 | - | TRBJ1-4 | -
TGTGCCAGCAGTGCGCGGGAGGGATACGATCAGCCCCAGCATTTT | CASSAREGYDQPQHF | TRBV27 | - | TRBJ1-5 | -
TGTGCCAGCACCTTTTTGGGACGGATGGGGGAGCTGTTTTTT | CASTFLGRMGELFF | TRBV27 | - | TRBJ2-2 | once
TGTGCCAGCAGCCAAGAGTACCAGGCTGAAGCTTTCTTT | CASSQEYQAEAFF | TRBV14 | - | TRBJ1-1 | few
TGTGCCAGTAGTCCCCCTGACAGGGCGGCCCAGCATTTT | CASSPPDRAAQHF | TRBV19 | TRBD1 | TRBJ1-5 | few
TGTGCCAGCAGCGTTGACTACAACAATGAGCAGTTCTTC | CASSVDYNNEQFF | TRBV7-6 | - | TRBJ2-1 | -
TGTGCCAGCTCGCTTGGTCAGCCCCAGCATTTT | CASSLGQPQHF | TRBV2 | - | TRBJ1-5 | -
TGTGCCAGCAGCTCCCGATTTAGAACGGCCGGGGAGCTGTTTTTT | CASSSRFRTAGELFF | TRBV11-2 | - | TRBJ2-2 | -
TGTGCCAGTAAATCCGTGACAGGCTACGAGCAGTACTTC | CASKSVTGYEQYF | TRBV19 | - | TRBJ2-7 | -
TGTGCCAGCAGCGACCAGGGCGCGGGAAGGCTCGTGACCCAGTACTTC | CASSDQGAGRLVTQYF | TRBV7-2 | - | TRBJ2-5 | -
TGTGCCAGCAGCTTGTACTCCCCCGGGAAGGGCTATGGCTACACCTTC | CASSLYSPGKGYGYTF | TRBV5-4 | - | TRBJ1-2 | -
TGTGCCAGCACCTGGGGGCAACTCGAGTCGGAGACCCAGTACTTC | CASTWGQLESETQYF | TRBV11-2 | - | TRBJ2-5 | -
TGTGCCAGCAGCTTCGGCGGCACCGAGGTGGCCGAGCAGTACTTC | CASSFGGTEVAEQYF | TRBV11-2 | - | TRBJ2-7 | -
TGTGCCAGCAGTATTGACAGCACTATTGAAAAACTGTTTTTT | CASSIDSTIEKLFF | TRBV2 | - | TRBJ1-4 | -
TGTGCCAGCTCACCAATGGAAATCACAGGCTCCTACAATGAGCAGTTCTTC | CASSPMEITGSYNEQFF | TRBV18 | - | TRBJ2-1 | -